This T cell receptor beta chain derives from a study of blood T cell repertoires in COVID-19. Unmatched junction bases numbered 8, after V lost 1 base and J lost 10 bases. This CDR3 has 15 residues. CDR1 is LGHNA, CDR2 YNFKEQ, per germline. Authors' methods: Using reference gene primer amplification, nucleated cell counts were estimated. Profiling relied on immunoSEQ multiplex PCR, and the TCRdb table lists in-frame clones only, not all of them. D and trimming come from the DNA, and the V and J calls and clone size come from that table. Of 55,000 to 85,000 clones in the sample, 81% are singletons; the top ten hold 0.83%. This clone occurred a few times.

This clonotype originated in an older woman with acute or convalescent COVID-19. The sample comprised peripheral blood. The rearrangement joins TRBV4-2 to TRBJ2-1; the match to TRBD1 covers 9 bases. CDR3 in amino acids: CASSQARTGASEQFF. In DNA, the CDR3 is TGTGCCAGCAGCCAAGCCCGGACAGGGGCCAGCGAGCAGTTCTTC.